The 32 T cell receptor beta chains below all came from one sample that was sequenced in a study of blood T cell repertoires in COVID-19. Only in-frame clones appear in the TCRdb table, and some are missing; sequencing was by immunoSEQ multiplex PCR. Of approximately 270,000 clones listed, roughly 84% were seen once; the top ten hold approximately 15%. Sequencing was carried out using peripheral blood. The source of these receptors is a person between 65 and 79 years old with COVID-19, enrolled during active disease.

DNA for the CDR3: TGTGCCAGCGGGGCCGCAGGGGTTCGCGAGCAGTACTTC. This sequence encodes CASGAAGVREQYF. The rearrangement uses TRBV6-5 and TRBJ2-7; perhaps TRBD1 as D (6 bases). Deletions cut 8 bases from V and 6 bases from J, with 17 bases between. Germline V gene lookup returns CDR1 MNHEY and CDR2 SVGAGI. The length of the CDR3 is 13 residues.

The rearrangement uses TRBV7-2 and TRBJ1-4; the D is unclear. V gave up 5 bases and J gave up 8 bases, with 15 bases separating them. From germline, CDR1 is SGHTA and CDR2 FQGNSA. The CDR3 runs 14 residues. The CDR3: CASSRVPSREKLFF. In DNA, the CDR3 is TGTGCCAGCAGCCGTGTCCCCTCCAGGGAAAAACTGTTTTTT.

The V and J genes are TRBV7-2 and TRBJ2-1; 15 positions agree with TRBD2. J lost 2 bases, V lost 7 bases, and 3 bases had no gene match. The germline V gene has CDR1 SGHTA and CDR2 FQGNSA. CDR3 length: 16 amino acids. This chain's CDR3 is CASTRTSGGAYNEQFF. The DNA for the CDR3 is TGTGCCAGCACCCGGACTAGCGGGGGGGCCTACAATGAGCAGTTCTTC. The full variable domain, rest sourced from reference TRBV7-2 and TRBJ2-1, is GAGVSQSPSNKVTEKGKDVELRCDPISGHTALYWYRQSLGQGLEFLIYFQGNSAPDKSGLPSDRFSAERTGGSVSTLTIQRTQQEDSAVYLCASTRTSGGAYNEQFFGPGTRLTVL.

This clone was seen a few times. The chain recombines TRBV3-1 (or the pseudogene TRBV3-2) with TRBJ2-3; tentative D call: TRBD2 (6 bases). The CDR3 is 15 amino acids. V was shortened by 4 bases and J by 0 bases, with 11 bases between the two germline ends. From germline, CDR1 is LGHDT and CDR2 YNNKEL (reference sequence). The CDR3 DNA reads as TGTGCCAGCAGCCCCTGGGACTTTAGCACAGATACGCAGTATTTT. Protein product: CASSPWDFSTDTQYF.

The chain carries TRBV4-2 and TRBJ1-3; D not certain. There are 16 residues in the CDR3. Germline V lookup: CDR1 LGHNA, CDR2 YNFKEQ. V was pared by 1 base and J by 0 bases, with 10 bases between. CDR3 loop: CASSQGRTSSGNTIYF. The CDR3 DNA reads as TGTGCCAGCAGCCAAGGGAGAACCAGCTCTGGAAACACCATATATTTT.

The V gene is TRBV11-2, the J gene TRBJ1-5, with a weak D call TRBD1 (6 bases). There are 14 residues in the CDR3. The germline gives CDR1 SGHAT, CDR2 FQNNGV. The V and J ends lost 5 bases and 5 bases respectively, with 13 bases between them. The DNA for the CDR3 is TGTGCCAGCAGCGCCGGACAGCCCCATCAGCCCCAGCATTTT. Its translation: CASSAGQPHQPQHF.

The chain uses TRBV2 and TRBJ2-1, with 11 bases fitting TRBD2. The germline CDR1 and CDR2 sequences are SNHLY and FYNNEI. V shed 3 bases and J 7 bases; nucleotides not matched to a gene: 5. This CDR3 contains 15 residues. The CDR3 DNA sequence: TGTGCCAGCAGTGATTGGTCTAGCGGGAGGAATGAGCAGTTCTTC. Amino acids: CASSDWSSGRNEQFF.

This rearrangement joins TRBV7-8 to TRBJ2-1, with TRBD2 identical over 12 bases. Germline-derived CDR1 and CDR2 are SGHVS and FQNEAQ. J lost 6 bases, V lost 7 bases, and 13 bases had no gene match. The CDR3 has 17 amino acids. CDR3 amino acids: CASTAGVGLAGINEQFF. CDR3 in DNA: TGTGCCAGCACAGCTGGTGTTGGACTAGCGGGAATCAATGAGCAGTTCTTC.

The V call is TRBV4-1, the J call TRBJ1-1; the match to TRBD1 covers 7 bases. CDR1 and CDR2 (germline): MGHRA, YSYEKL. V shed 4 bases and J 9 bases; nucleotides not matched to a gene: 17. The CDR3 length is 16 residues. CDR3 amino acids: CASSPWTGGRLSQAFF. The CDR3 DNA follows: TGCGCCAGCAGCCCATGGACAGGCGGGAGGTTAAGCCAAGCTTTCTTT.

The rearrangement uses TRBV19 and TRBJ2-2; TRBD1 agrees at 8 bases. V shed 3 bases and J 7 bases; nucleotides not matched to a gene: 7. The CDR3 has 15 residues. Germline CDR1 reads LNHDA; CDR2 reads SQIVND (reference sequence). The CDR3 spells CASSIKDRAVGELFF. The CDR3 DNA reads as TGTGCCAGTAGTATTAAGGACAGGGCGGTCGGGGAGCTGTTTTTT.

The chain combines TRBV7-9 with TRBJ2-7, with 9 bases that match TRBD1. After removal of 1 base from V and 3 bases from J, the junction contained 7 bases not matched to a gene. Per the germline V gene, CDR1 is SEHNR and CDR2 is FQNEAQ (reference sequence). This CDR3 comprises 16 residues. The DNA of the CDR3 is TGTGCCAGCAGCTTAGACGTATCGGACAGGGGCTACGAGCAGTACTTC. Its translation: CASSLDVSDRGYEQYF.

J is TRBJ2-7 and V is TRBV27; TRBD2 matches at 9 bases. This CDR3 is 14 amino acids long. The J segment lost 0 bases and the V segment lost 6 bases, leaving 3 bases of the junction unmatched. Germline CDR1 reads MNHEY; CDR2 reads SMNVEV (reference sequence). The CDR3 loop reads CASRDSGGSYEQYF. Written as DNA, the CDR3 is TGTGCCAGCAGGGATAGCGGGGGCTCCTACGAGCAGTACTTC.

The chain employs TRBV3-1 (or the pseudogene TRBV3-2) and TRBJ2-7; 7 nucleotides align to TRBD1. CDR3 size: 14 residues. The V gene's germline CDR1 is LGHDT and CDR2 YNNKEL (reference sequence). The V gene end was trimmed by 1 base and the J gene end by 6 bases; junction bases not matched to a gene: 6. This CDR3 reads CASSQADRRPEQYF. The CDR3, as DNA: TGTGCCAGCAGCCAAGCGGACAGGCGGCCCGAGCAGTACTTC.

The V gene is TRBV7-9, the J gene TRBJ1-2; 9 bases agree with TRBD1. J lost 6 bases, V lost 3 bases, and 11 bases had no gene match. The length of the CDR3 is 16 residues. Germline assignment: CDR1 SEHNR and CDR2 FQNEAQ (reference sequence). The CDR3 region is CASSLGQGGIRHGYTF. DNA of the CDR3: TGTGCCAGCAGCTTGGGACAGGGCGGCATTCGGCATGGCTACACCTTC.

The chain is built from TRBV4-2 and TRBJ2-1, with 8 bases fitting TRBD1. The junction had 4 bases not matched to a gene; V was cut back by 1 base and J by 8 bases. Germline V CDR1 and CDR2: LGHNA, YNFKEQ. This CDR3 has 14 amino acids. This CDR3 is CASSQGTGFYEQFF. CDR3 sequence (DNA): TGTGCCAGCAGCCAAGGGACAGGGTTTTATGAGCAGTTCTTC.

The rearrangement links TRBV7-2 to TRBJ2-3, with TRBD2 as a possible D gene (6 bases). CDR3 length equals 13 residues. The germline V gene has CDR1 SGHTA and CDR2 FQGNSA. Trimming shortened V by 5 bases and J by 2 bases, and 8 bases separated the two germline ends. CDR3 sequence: CASSRDSTDTQYF. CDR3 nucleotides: TGTGCCAGCAGCCGGGACTCCACAGATACGCAGTATTTT.

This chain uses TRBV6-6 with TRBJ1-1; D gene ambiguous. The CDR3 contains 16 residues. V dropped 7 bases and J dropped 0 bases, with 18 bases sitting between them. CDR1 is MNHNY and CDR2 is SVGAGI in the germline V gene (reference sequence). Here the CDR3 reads CASTYIAGSVNTEAFF. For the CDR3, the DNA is TGTGCCAGCACCTACATTGCAGGATCTGTGAACACTGAAGCTTTCTTT.

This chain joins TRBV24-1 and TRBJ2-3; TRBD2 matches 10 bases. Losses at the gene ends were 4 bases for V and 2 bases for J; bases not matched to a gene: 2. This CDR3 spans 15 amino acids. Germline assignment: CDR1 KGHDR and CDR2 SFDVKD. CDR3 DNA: TGTGCCACCAGTGAAAGCGGGAGGGCCACAGATACGCAGTATTTT. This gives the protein CATSESGRATDTQYF.

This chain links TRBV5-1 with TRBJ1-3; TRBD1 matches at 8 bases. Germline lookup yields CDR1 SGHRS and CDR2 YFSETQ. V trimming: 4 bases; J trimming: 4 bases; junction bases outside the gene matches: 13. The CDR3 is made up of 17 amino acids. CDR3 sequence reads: CASSPSGRTGQGNTIYF. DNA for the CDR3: TGCGCCAGCAGCCCGAGCGGAAGGACAGGGCAAGGAAACACCATATATTTT.

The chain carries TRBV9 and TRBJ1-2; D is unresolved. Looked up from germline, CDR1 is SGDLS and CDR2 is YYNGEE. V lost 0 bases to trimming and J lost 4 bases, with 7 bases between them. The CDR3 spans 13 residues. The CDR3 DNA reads TGTGCCAGCAGCGTAGGAGGTAGCTATGGCTACACCTTC. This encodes CASSVGGSYGYTF.

The CDR3: CASSVTAGVSSYEQYF. CDR3 in DNA: TGCGCCAGCAGCGTTACAGCGGGGGTGAGCTCCTACGAGCAGTACTTC. The rearrangement uses TRBV5-1 and TRBJ2-7; 8 nucleotides align to TRBD2. CDR3 length: 16 amino acids. The junction had 9 bases not matched to a gene; V was cut back by 4 bases and J by 0 bases. The germline V gene has CDR1 SGHRS and CDR2 YFSETQ.

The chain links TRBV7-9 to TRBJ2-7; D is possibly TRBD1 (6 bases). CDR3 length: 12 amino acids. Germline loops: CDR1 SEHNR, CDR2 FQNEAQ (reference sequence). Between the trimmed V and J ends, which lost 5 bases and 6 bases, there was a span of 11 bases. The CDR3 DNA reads TGTGCCAGCAGCCAACAGGGCTCCGAGCAGTACTTC. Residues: CASSQQGSEQYF.

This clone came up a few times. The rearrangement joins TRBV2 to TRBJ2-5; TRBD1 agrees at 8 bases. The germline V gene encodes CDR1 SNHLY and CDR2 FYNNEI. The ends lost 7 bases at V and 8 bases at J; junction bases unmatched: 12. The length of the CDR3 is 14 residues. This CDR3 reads CASMRDSDRGTQYF. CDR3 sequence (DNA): TGTGCCAGCATGAGGGACTCCGACAGGGGAACCCAGTACTTC.

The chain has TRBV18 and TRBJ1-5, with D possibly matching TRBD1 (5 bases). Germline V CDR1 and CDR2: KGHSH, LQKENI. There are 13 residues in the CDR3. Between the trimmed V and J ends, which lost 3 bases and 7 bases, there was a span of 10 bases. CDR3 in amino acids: CASSPSGRQPQHF. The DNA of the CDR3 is TGTGCCAGCTCACCGTCAGGGAGGCAGCCCCAGCATTTT.

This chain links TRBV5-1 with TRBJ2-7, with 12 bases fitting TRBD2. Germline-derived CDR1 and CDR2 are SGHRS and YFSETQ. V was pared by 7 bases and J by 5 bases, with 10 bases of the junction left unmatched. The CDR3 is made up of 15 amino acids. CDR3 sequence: CASYQGLAGPHEQYF. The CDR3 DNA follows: TGCGCCAGCTACCAGGGACTAGCGGGCCCTCACGAGCAGTACTTC.

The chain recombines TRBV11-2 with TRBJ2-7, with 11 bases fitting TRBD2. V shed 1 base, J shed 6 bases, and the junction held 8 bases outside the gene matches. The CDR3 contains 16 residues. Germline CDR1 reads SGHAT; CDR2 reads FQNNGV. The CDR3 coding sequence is TGTGCCAGCAGCTTAGCATCACTAGCGGGGGCCTCCGAGCAGTACTTC. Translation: CASSLASLAGASEQYF.

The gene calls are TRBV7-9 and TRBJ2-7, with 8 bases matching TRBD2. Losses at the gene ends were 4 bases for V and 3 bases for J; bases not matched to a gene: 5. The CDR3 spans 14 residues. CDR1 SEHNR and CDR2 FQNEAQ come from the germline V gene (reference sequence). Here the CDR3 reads CASSSGGLGYEQYF. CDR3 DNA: TGTGCCAGCAGCTCGGGAGGGTTGGGCTACGAGCAGTACTTC.

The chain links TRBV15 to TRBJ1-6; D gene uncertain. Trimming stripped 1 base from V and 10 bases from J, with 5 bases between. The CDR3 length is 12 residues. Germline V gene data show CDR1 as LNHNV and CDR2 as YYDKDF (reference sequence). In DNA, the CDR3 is TGTGCCACCAGCAGAGTTAGCTCACCCCTCCACTTT. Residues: CATSRVSSPLHF.

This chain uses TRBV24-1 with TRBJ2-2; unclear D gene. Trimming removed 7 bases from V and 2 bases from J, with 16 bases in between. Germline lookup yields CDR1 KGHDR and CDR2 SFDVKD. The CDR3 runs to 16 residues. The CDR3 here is CATSPYSGSNTGELFF. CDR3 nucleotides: TGTGCCACCAGCCCCTATAGTGGTTCAAACACCGGGGAGCTGTTTTTT.

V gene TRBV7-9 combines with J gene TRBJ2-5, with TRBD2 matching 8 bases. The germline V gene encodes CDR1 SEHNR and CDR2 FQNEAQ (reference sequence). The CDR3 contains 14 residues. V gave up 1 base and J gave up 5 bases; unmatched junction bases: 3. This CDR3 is CASSLVAGRETQYF. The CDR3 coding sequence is TGTGCCAGCAGCTTAGTAGCGGGAAGGGAGACCCAGTACTTC.

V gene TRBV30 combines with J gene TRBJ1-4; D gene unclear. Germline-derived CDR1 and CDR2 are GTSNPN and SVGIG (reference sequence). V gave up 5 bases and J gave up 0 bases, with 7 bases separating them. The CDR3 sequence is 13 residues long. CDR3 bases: TGTGCCTGGGGCATAGCAACTAATGAAAAACTGTTTTTT. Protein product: CAWGIATNEKLFF. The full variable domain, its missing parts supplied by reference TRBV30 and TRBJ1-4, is SQTIHQWPATLVQPVGSPLSLECTVEGTSNPNLYWYRQAAGRGLQLLFYSVGIGQISSEVPQNLSASRPQDRQFILSSKKLLLSDSGFYLCAWGIATNEKLFFGSGTQLSVL.

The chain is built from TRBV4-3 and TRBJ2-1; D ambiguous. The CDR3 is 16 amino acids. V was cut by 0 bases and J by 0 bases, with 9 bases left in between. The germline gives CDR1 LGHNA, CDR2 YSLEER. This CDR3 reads CASSQDLLSSYNEQFF. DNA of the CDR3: TGCGCCAGCAGCCAAGACCTTCTCAGCTCCTACAATGAGCAGTTCTTC.